The 27 T cell receptor beta chains below come from one sample, sequenced in a study of blood T cell repertoires in COVID-19. The protocol was immunoSEQ multiplex PCR, while the TCRdb copy is restricted to in-frame clones and leaves out a portion. Of over 70,000 clones detected, more than 75% appear once; the ten largest clones hold 25% to 30%. Sequencing used peripheral blood. These receptors were taken from a woman aged 80 or over with active or convalescent COVID-19.

The gene calls are TRBV5-1 and TRBJ2-3, with TRBD2 matching over 13 bases. The CDR3 contains 15 residues. The V gene's germline CDR1 is SGHRS and CDR2 YFSETQ. V shed 4 bases and J 4 bases; nucleotides not matched to a gene: 3. The CDR3 coding sequence is TGCGCCAGCAGCATAACTAGCGGGGGGGCAGATACGCAGTATTTT. It is translated as CASSITSGGADTQYF.

This clone turned up a few times. V gene TRBV6-1 combines with J gene TRBJ1-2; 8 bases fit TRBD1. The V gene's germline CDR1 is MNHNS and CDR2 SASEGT. The CDR3 is 16 residues long. The V gene end was trimmed by 4 bases and the J gene end by 5 bases; junction bases not matched to a gene: 12. CDR3 amino acids: CASSGTTGETHYGYTF. CDR3 nucleotides: TGTGCCAGCAGTGGGACGACAGGGGAAACCCATTATGGCTACACCTTC.

The chain recombines TRBV7-9 with TRBJ1-1, with TRBD1 as a possible D gene (5 bases). V lost 5 bases to trimming and J lost 5 bases, with 15 bases between them. The CDR3 contains 14 residues. Per the germline V gene, CDR1 is SEHNR and CDR2 is FQNEAQ (reference sequence). Written as DNA, the CDR3 is TGTGCCAGCAGCCCTTCTACGGGGGTTACTGAAGCTTTCTTT. Translating gives CASSPSTGVTEAFF.

This clone was counted only a few times. V and J are TRBV7-8 and TRBJ1-1, with D tentatively TRBD1 (5 bases). Germline assignment: CDR1 SGHVS and CDR2 FQNEAQ. The CDR3 is 14 amino acids. V lost 2 bases, J lost 7 bases, and 14 bases lay in between. CDR3 coding DNA: TGTGCCAGCAGCTTACATGTGGGAGGGGTTGAAGCTTTCTTT. This gives the protein CASSLHVGGVEAFF.

The chain employs TRBV7-9 and TRBJ1-2; a possible D gene is TRBD1 (5 bases). CDR1 is SEHNR and CDR2 is FQNEAQ in the germline V gene (reference sequence). The CDR3 is 14 amino acids. V lost 2 bases and J 6 bases, leaving 13 bases between the germline ends. The CDR3 region is CASSLSGASNGYTF. CDR3 sequence (DNA): TGTGCCAGCAGCTTAAGTGGGGCTTCCAATGGCTACACCTTC. The complete variable domain, with remaining parts taken from reference TRBV7-9 and TRBJ1-2, reads DTGVSQNPRHKITKRGQNVTFRCDPISEHNRLYWYRQTLGQGPEFLTYFQNEAQLEKSRLLSDRFSAERPKGSFSTLEIQRTEQGDSAMYLCASSLSGASNGYTFGSGTRLTVV.

This chain joins TRBV7-8 and TRBJ1-2; 8 bases agree with TRBD1. This CDR3 has 15 amino acids. Germline V CDR1 and CDR2: SGHVS, FQNEAQ. The J segment lost 7 bases and the V segment lost 0 bases, leaving 7 bases of the junction unmatched. The CDR3 spells CASSLAAAGGSGYTF. In DNA, the CDR3 is TGTGCCAGCAGCTTAGCGGCGGCAGGGGGCTCTGGCTACACCTTC.

The gene calls are TRBV5-7 and TRBJ2-2; 9 bases are shared with TRBD2. TRBV5-7 is annotated as an ORF whose role is uncertain. This CDR3 has 17 amino acids. The V segment lost 3 bases and the J segment 3 bases; nucleotides outside the gene matches: 9. Written as DNA, the CDR3 is TGTGCCAGCAGCTGTTCGGCTAGCGGGGATTACACCGGGGAGCTGTTTTTT. Translated: CASSCSASGDYTGELFF.

The chain employs TRBV6-2 or TRBV6-3 and TRBJ2-6, with 14 bases lining up with TRBD2. Germline CDR1 reads MNHEY; CDR2 reads SVGEGT. This CDR3 comprises 18 residues. The trim removed 2 bases at V and 0 bases at J, leaving 0 bases unmatched. In DNA, the CDR3 is TGTGCCAGCAGTTACGGGACTAGCGGGGGCTCTGGGGCCAACGTCCTGACTTTC. Its protein is CASSYGTSGGSGANVLTF.

V gene TRBV5-4 combines with J gene TRBJ2-5; tentative D call: TRBD1 (6 bases). CDR1 and CDR2 from the germline V gene are SGHNT and YYREEE (reference sequence). CDR3 length: 16 amino acids. With 4 bases removed from V and 1 base from J, the gap between germline ends came to 17 bases. Here the CDR3 reads CASSPTWTASQETQYF. The CDR3 DNA is TGTGCCAGCAGCCCGACCTGGACAGCGAGCCAAGAGACCCAGTACTTC.

CDR3: CASSEANANRGQGIGPLHF. The CDR3 DNA reads TGTGCCAGCAGTGAAGCGAACGCCAATAGGGGACAGGGAATCGGACCCCTCCACTTT. The gene calls are TRBV6-1 and TRBJ1-6; TRBD1 agrees at 9 bases. CDR3 length: 19 residues. Germline lookup yields CDR1 MNHNS and CDR2 SASEGT. V lost 0 bases, J lost 12 bases, and 18 bases stayed unmatched.

CDR3: CASSFGGARTDTQYF. CDR3 DNA sequence: TGCGCCAGCAGCTTTGGGGGGGCACGCACAGATACGCAGTATTTT. V is TRBV5-1 and J is TRBJ2-3, with D perhaps matching TRBD2 (7 bases). This CDR3 contains 15 residues. Germline CDR1 SGHRS, CDR2 YFSETQ. The ends were cut back, 2 bases at V and 1 base at J, with 11 bases in the middle.

In this sample, this clone turned up a few times. The rearrangement joins TRBV7-8 to TRBJ1-5; 9 bases map to TRBD1. The CDR3 totals 16 residues. CDR1 and CDR2 from the germline V gene are SGHVS and FQNEAQ. With V trimmed by 4 bases and J by 7 bases, 11 bases remained unmatched. The CDR3 protein is CASSSSRDRERQPQHF. The CDR3 region has the DNA TGTGCCAGCAGCTCATCCCGGGACAGGGAACGACAGCCCCAGCATTTT.

This chain links TRBV6-6 with TRBJ1-2, with 9 bases identical to TRBD1. Germline loops: CDR1 MNHNY, CDR2 SVGAGI (reference sequence). The junction had 11 bases not matched to a gene; V was cut back by 4 bases and J by 5 bases. The CDR3 totals 16 residues. As DNA, the CDR3 is TGTGCCAGCAGTTCAGGAGCCCCAGGGACAGGGTATGGCTACACCTTC. It is translated as CASSSGAPGTGYGYTF.

The chain uses TRBV11-2 and TRBJ2-7, with D possibly TRBD2 on 5 matching bases. Trimming cost V 5 bases and J 1 base, with 24 bases left between them. Germline lookup yields CDR1 SGHAT and CDR2 FQNNGV. This CDR3 has 18 amino acids. CDR3 sequence: CASSHLRGLRPGSYEQYF. DNA of the CDR3: TGTGCCAGCAGCCACCTCCGCGGACTCCGGCCGGGATCCTACGAGCAGTACTTC.

This clone has more than one count but fewer than ten. The rearrangement links TRBV6-6 to TRBJ2-2; D not resolved. CDR3 length: 13 amino acids. Trimming removed 6 bases at V and 1 base at J, with 6 bases between. Germline V gene sequence: CDR1 MNHNY, CDR2 SVGAGI (reference sequence). In DNA form, the CDR3 reads TGTGCCAGCAGCCCTATGAACACCGGGGAGCTGTTTTTT. Residues: CASSPMNTGELFF.

V and J are TRBV10-1 and TRBJ2-7; D remains unclear. Germline V gene lookup returns CDR1 WNHNN and CDR2 SYGVQD (reference sequence). V was pared by 5 bases and J by 0 bases, with 17 bases between. The CDR3 contains 16 residues. CDR3 sequence reads: CASSIPLRVGSYEQYF. In DNA form, the CDR3 reads TGCGCCAGCAGTATTCCCCTCCGGGTGGGCTCCTACGAGCAGTACTTC.

This clone was seen once. In nucleotides, the CDR3 is TGTGCCAGCAGCTCCAGGACAGGAAACACTGAAGCTTTCTTT. It codes for CASSSRTGNTEAFF. The V call is TRBV7-9, the J call TRBJ1-1, with 7 bases fitting TRBD1. The CDR3 is made up of 14 amino acids. The germline V gene has CDR1 SEHNR and CDR2 FQNEAQ (reference sequence). J lost 2 bases, V lost 4 bases, and 4 bases had no gene match.

The chain joins TRBV7-8 to TRBJ1-1, with a tentative D call TRBD1 (5 bases). Germline values: CDR1 SGHVS, CDR2 FQNEAQ. The V end lost 1 base, the J end lost 1 base, and 10 bases lay between the germline ends. The CDR3 length is 15 residues. The CDR3 coding sequence is TGTGCCAGCAGCTTAGATACAGGCGCGAACACTGAAGCTTTCTTT. Translation: CASSLDTGANTEAFF.

The chain couples TRBV7-9 to TRBJ1-2; 7 nucleotides align to TRBD1. The V and J ends lost 4 bases and 9 bases, in that order; junction bases with no gene match: 11. CDR1 is SEHNR, CDR2 FQNEAQ, per germline (reference sequence). The CDR3 extends over 14 amino acids. The CDR3 sequence is CASSSSQTGSSYTF. The CDR3 bases are TGTGCCAGCAGCTCCTCCCAGACAGGGAGCAGCTACACCTTC.

The CDR3: CASSFGPTGSGNTIYF. The CDR3 coding sequence is TGTGCCAGCAGCTTCGGTCCGACAGGCTCTGGAAACACCATATATTTT. The chain is built from TRBV11-2 and TRBJ1-3; D possibly corresponds to TRBD1 (6 bases). The CDR3 totals 16 residues. Germline CDR1 and CDR2: SGHAT and FQNNGV. The germline V and J ends were trimmed by 3 bases and 0 bases, with 12 bases remaining between them.

This chain joins TRBV29-1 and TRBJ2-5; D is perhaps TRBD2 (5 bases). Trimming shortened V by 8 bases and J by 4 bases, and 14 bases separated the two germline ends. The CDR3 loop spans 12 amino acids. Germline CDR1 SQVTM, CDR2 ANQGSEA. The CDR3 loop reads CSTLSGLETQYF. In nucleotides, the CDR3 is TGCAGCACCCTCAGCGGTTTAGAGACCCAGTACTTC.

This chain links TRBV7-2 with TRBJ2-1, with 9 bases that match TRBD2. V trimming: 0 bases; J trimming: 10 bases; junction bases outside the gene matches: 4. The CDR3 loop spans 14 amino acids. Germline V lookup: CDR1 SGHTA, CDR2 FQGNSA. CDR3 sequence reads: CASSLALAGREQFF. The DNA for the CDR3 is TGTGCCAGCAGCTTAGCGCTAGCGGGGCGGGAGCAGTTCTTC.

This chain connects TRBV7-9 to TRBJ2-7; 9 bases agree with TRBD1. This CDR3 comprises 14 residues. With V trimmed by 3 bases and J by 3 bases, 3 bases remained unmatched. The germline V gene has CDR1 SEHNR and CDR2 FQNEAQ (reference sequence). The CDR3 spells CASSFGTGLYEQYF. The CDR3 nucleotides read TGTGCCAGCAGCTTTGGGACAGGGCTCTACGAGCAGTACTTC. The full variable domain, with the rest looked up from reference TRBV7-9 and TRBJ2-7, is DTGVSQNPRHKITKRGQNVTFRCDPISEHNRLYWYRQTLGQGPEFLTYFQNEAQLEKSRLLSDRFSAERPKGSFSTLEIQRTEQGDSAMYLCASSFGTGLYEQYFGPGTRLTVT.

In this sample, this clone turned up a few times. The chain employs TRBV4-1 and TRBJ1-2, with D possibly TRBD1 on 5 matching bases. Trimming cost V 6 bases and J 5 bases, with 16 bases left between them. This CDR3 region has 14 residues. The germline V gene encodes CDR1 MGHRA and CDR2 YSYEKL. The CDR3: CASRSLGEVYGYTF. The CDR3 nucleotides are TGCGCCAGCAGATCTTTAGGGGAAGTTTATGGCTACACCTTC.

The CDR3: CASSQDRGGLGSEAFF. CDR3 in DNA: TGCGCCAGCAGCCAAGATCGGGGAGGGTTGGGCTCTGAAGCTTTCTTT. The rearrangement uses TRBV4-3 and TRBJ1-1; no definite D call. The germline V gene has CDR1 LGHNA and CDR2 YSLEER. The CDR3 loop spans 16 amino acids. Trimming removed 0 bases at V and 6 bases at J, with 17 bases between.

The chain recombines TRBV9 with TRBJ2-3, with 11 bases lining up with TRBD2. Germline V gene lookup returns CDR1 SGDLS and CDR2 YYNGEE. This CDR3 spans 16 amino acids. J lost 4 bases, V lost 0 bases, and 4 bases had no gene match. The CDR3 DNA reads TGTGCCAGCAGCGTAGATAGCGGGGGGGAGGCAGATACGCAGTATTTT. Amino acid sequence: CASSVDSGGEADTQYF.

This sequence joins TRBV14 and TRBJ1-1; possibly TRBD1 for D (6 bases). The germline V and J ends were trimmed by 5 bases and 11 bases, with 15 bases remaining between them. This CDR3 has 12 amino acids. Looked up from germline, CDR1 is SGHDN and CDR2 is FVKESK. The CDR3 coding sequence is TGTGCCAGCAGCTTCTCCGGGACAAGGGCTTTCTTT. It yields the protein CASSFSGTRAFF.